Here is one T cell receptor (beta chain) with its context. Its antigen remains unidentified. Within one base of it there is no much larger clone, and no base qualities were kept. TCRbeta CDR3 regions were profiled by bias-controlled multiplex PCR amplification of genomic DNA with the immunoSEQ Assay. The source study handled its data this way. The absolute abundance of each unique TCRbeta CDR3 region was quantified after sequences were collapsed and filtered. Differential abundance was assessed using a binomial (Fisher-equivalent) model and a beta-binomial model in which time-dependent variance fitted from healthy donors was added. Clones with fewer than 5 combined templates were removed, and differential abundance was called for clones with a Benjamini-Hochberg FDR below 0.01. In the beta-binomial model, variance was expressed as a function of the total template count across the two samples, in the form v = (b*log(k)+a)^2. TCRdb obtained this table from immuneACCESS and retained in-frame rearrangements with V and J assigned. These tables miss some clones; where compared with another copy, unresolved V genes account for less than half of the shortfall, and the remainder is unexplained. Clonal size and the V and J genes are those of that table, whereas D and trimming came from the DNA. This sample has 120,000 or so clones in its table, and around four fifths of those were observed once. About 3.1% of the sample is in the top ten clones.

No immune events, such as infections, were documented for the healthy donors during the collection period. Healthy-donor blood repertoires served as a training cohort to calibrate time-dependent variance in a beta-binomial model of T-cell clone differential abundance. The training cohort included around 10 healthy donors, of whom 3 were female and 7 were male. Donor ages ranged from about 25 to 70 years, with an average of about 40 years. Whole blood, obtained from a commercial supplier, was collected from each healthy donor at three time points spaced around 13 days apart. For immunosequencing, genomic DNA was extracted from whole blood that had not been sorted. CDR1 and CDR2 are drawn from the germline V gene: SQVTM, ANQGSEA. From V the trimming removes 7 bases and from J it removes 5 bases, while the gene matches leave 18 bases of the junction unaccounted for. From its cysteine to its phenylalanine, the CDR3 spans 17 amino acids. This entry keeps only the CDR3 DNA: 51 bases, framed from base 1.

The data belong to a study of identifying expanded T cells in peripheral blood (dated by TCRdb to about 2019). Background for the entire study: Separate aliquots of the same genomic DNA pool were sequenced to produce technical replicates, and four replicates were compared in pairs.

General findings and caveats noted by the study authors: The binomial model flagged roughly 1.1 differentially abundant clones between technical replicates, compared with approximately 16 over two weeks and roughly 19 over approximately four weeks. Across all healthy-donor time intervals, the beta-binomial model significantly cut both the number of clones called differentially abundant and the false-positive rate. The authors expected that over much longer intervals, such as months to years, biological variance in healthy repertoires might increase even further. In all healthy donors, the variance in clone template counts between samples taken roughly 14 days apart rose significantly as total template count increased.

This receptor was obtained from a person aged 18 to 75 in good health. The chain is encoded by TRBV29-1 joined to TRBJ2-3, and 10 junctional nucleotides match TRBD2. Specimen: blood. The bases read TGCAGCGCAAGCGGGGGGGCCGGGCCACGGAGGCGAGATACGCAGTATTTT. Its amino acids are CSASGGAGPRRRDTQYF.